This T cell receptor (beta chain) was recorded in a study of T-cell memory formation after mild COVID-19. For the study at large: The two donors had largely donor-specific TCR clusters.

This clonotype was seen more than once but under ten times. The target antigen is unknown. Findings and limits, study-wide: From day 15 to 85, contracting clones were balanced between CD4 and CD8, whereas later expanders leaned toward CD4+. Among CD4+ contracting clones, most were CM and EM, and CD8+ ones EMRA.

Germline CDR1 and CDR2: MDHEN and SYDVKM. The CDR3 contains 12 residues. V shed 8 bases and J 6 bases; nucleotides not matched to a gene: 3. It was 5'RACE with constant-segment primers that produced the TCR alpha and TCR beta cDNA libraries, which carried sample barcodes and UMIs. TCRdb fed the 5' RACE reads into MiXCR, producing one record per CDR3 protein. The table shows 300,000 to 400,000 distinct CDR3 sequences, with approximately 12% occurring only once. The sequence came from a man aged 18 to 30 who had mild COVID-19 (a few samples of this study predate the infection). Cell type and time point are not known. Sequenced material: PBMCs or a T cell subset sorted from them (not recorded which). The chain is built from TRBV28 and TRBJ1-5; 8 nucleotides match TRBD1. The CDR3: CASGQGSQPQHF. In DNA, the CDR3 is TGTGCCAGCGGACAGGGAAGTCAGCCCCAGCATTTT.